Detailed here is one T cell receptor (beta chain). The antigen is undetermined. The record originates from a study of tumor-infiltrating lymphocytes in glioblastoma multiforme. Multiple V-beta primers and a C-beta primer amplified TCRB from RNA. TCRB-specific cDNA synthesis used approximately 0.52 ug of total RNA. From the multiplex PCR reads, TCRdb called clonotypes with MiXCR, one entry per CDR3 protein. The sample includes 25,000 to 40,000 distinct CDR3 sequences, under 70% of them seen just once. Study-wide findings and caveats: No surface-marker sorting into functional T cell subtypes was done. The TCR and somatic mutation analysis included just one glioblastoma patient. Detected clone frequencies may not reflect cell counts, being RNA-based.

There are 12 residues in the CDR3. Germline V gene data show CDR1 as SGHAT and CDR2 as FQDESV (reference sequence). The chain carries TRBV11-1 and TRBJ2-7, with D perhaps TRBD1 or TRBD2 (5 bases each). The DNA end favors TRBJ2-1, so the J call may be wrong. The clonotype comes from a male donor with glioblastoma. Material: brain tumor tissue. The CDR3 DNA reads TGTGCCAGCAGCGGACTGGGGCGCGGGCAGTTCTTC. Its translation: CASSGLGRGQFF.